Presented here are 26 T cell receptor beta chains from one specimen sequenced in a study of vaccination and CD4 T cells after COVID-19. Treatment described: roughly ten-day PBMC culture with coronavirus spike peptide pools or control peptides (ViraFEST assay). These receptors' antigens are unknown. The Oncomine TCR Beta short-read assay sequenced DNA from cultured CD4+ T cells. MiXCR, applied by TCRdb to the PCR reads, yields one record per CDR3 protein. The data show more than 12,000 distinct CDR3 sequences, about 33% seen once. Material for sequencing was cultured CD4+ T cells from blood. All receptors derive from a human donor with COVID-19.

The rearrangement links TRBV19 to TRBJ1-5; no clear D. Deletions cut 6 bases from V and 4 bases from J, with 13 bases between. From germline, CDR1 is LNHDA and CDR2 SQIVND (reference sequence). CDR3 length: 14 amino acids. The CDR3 DNA sequence: TGTGCCAGTAGCATGCTTACGGGAAATCAGCCCCAGCATTTT. It specifies CASSMLTGNQPQHF.

The chain combines TRBV11-2 with TRBJ1-2, with 7 bases lining up with TRBD1. CDR1 and CDR2 (germline): SGHAT, FQNNGV. V was clipped by 4 bases and J by 6 bases; unmatched bases: 8. The CDR3 has 14 amino acids. CDR3 sequence (DNA): TGTGCCAGCAGCTACGGGGACAGCCATGATGGCTACACCTTC. Its translation is CASSYGDSHDGYTF. Combining the CDR3 with reference TRBV11-2 and TRBJ1-2 gives the whole variable domain EAGVAQSPRYKIIEKRQSVAFWCNPISGHATLYWYQQILGQGPKLLIQFQNNGVVDDSQLPKDRFSAERLKGVDSTLKIQPAKLEDSAVYLCASSYGDSHDGYTFGSGTRLTVV.

The chain has TRBV28 and TRBJ1-3, with 7 bases lining up with TRBD1. This CDR3 has 15 residues. Germline V lookup: CDR1 MDHEN, CDR2 SYDVKM. V was pared by 6 bases and J by 0 bases, with 5 bases of the junction left unmatched. The CDR3 region has the DNA TGTGCCAGCAGCGGGGACAGAAGCTCTGGAAACACCATATATTTT. Residues: CASSGDRSSGNTIYF. The complete variable domain, with remaining parts taken from reference TRBV28 and TRBJ1-3, reads DVKVTQSSRYLVKRTGEKVFLECVQDMDHENMFWYRQDPGLGLRLIYFSYDVKMKEKGDIPEGYSVSREKKERFSLILESASTNQTSMYLCASSGDRSSGNTIYFGEGSWLTVV.

The gene calls are TRBV27 and TRBJ1-4; the D is unclear. The germline V gene has CDR1 MNHEY and CDR2 SMNVEV (reference sequence). The germline V and J ends were trimmed by 0 bases and 5 bases, with 10 bases remaining between them. CDR3 length equals 15 residues. The CDR3 region is CASSLSGIGNEKLFF. CDR3 in DNA: TGTGCCAGCAGTTTATCTGGGATAGGGAATGAAAAACTGTTTTTT.

The chain has TRBV5-1 and TRBJ2-3, with D perhaps matching TRBD1 (8 bases). V lost 2 bases and J lost 6, with 19 bases in between. The CDR3 has 16 amino acids. Germline V gene sequence: CDR1 SGHRS, CDR2 YFSETQ. CDR3: CASSFGTNQGADTQYF. CDR3 coding DNA: TGCGCCAGCAGCTTTGGGACTAACCAGGGGGCGGATACGCAGTATTTT.

This clonotype came up a few times. The chain joins TRBV5-1 to TRBJ2-7; D may be TRBD1 (6 bases). With 1 base removed from V and 2 bases from J, the gap between germline ends came to 7 bases. In germline, CDR1 is SGHRS, CDR2 YFSETQ. The CDR3 runs to 13 residues. CDR3 protein: CASSLTGPYEQYF. CDR3 DNA: TGCGCCAGCAGCTTGACAGGGCCCTACGAGCAGTACTTC. The full variable domain, its missing parts supplied by reference TRBV5-1 and TRBJ2-7, is KAGVTQTPRYLIKTRGQQVTLSCSPISGHRSVSWYQQTPGQGLQFLFEYFSETQRNKGNFPGRFSGRQFSNSRSEMNVSTLELGDSALYLCASSLTGPYEQYFGPGTRLTVT.

The gene calls are TRBV5-1 and TRBJ2-7, with D perhaps matching TRBD2 (6 bases). CDR1 SGHRS and CDR2 YFSETQ come from the germline V gene. This CDR3 is built from 15 residues. Trimming took off 0 bases at V and 2 bases at J, with 12 bases between the two ends. The CDR3 DNA reads as TGCGCCAGCAGCTTGGTATCGGGGGTGACCTACGAGCAGTACTTC. It translates to CASSLVSGVTYEQYF.

This clonotype was counted between two and nine times. The chain uses TRBV6-1 and TRBJ1-1; 12 bases align to TRBD1. This CDR3 contains 17 residues. Germline CDR1 reads MNHNS; CDR2 reads SASEGT. The V segment lost 6 bases and the J segment 4 bases; nucleotides outside the gene matches: 12. Written as DNA, the CDR3 is TGTGCCAGCAGAGTGAACTTGGGACAGGGGGCGGGCACTGAAGCTTTCTTT. This codes for CASRVNLGQGAGTEAFF.

The sample holds a few counts of this clonotype. This chain uses TRBV6-1 with TRBJ2-7; D is ambiguous. The V end lost 7 bases, the J end lost 0 bases, and 13 bases lay between the germline ends. Germline V gene sequence: CDR1 MNHNS, CDR2 SASEGT. The CDR3 loop spans 14 amino acids. The CDR3 DNA sequence: TGTGCCAGCACCGAAGGCAGAAGCTCCTACGAGCAGTACTTC. Translated, it gives CASTEGRSSYEQYF.

This clonotype ranks as medium-sized. This chain uses TRBV6-5 with TRBJ1-1; D is unresolved. The germline V gene encodes CDR1 MNHEY and CDR2 SVGAGI. Trimming shortened V by 2 bases and J by 3 bases, and 7 bases separated the two germline ends. This CDR3 comprises 13 residues. The CDR3: CASSYNPDTEAFF. For the CDR3, the DNA is TGTGCCAGCAGTTACAATCCGGACACTGAAGCTTTCTTT.

This chain connects TRBV6-1 to TRBJ2-2, with TRBD1 matching 9 bases. V lost 5 bases to trimming and J lost 7 bases; unmatched junction nucleotides: 14. The CDR3 loop spans 17 amino acids. The germline CDR1 and CDR2 sequences are MNHNS and SASEGT. The DNA of the CDR3 is TGTGCCAGCAGTCCTGAGGCCGGGACAGGGTTTGGCGGGGAGCTGTTTTTT. Amino acid sequence: CASSPEAGTGFGGELFF.

The chain uses TRBV19 and TRBJ1-5; D call uncertain. This CDR3 is built from 14 residues. The V and J ends lost 5 bases and 5 bases respectively, with 13 bases between them. Per germline, CDR1 LNHDA and CDR2 SQIVND (reference sequence). CDR3 protein: CASSPTNRDQPQHF. The CDR3 nucleotides read TGTGCCAGTAGTCCCACAAACCGCGATCAGCCCCAGCATTTT. The whole variable domain, filled in from reference TRBV19 and TRBJ1-5, reads DGGITQSPKYLFRKEGQNVTLSCEQNLNHDAMYWYRQDPGQGLRLIYYSQIVNDFQKGDIAEGYSVSREKKESFPLTVTSAQKNPTAFYLCASSPTNRDQPQHFGDGTRLSIL.

The V call is TRBV11-2, the J call TRBJ1-6; D unclear. The V end was cut by 5 bases, the J end by 0 bases, with 14 bases between. Germline V gene lookup returns CDR1 SGHAT and CDR2 FQNNGV. The CDR3 runs 17 residues. For the CDR3, the DNA is TGTGCCAGCAGCCCCAGTGCGGCGAGCTCCTATAATTCACCCCTCCACTTT. It codes for CASSPSAASSYNSPLHF.

The rearrangement joins TRBV5-1 to TRBJ2-2; D possibly matches TRBD1 or TRBD2 (6 bases each). Germline loops: CDR1 SGHRS, CDR2 YFSETQ. The CDR3 has 16 amino acids. V lost 0 bases and J lost 6, with 15 bases in between. The CDR3, as DNA: TGCGCCAGCAGCTTGGCCGGAGGGGGGTTCTCCGGGGAGCTGTTTTTT. It translates to CASSLAGGGFSGELFF. Using reference TRBV5-1 and TRBJ2-2 for the parts outside the CDR3, the full variable domain is KAGVTQTPRYLIKTRGQQVTLSCSPISGHRSVSWYQQTPGQGLQFLFEYFSETQRNKGNFPGRFSGRQFSNSRSEMNVSTLELGDSALYLCASSLAGGGFSGELFFGEGSRLTVL.

This clonotype has a handful of counts. V and J are TRBV20-1 and TRBJ2-3; 8 nucleotides align to TRBD1. The CDR3 extends over 14 amino acids. Germline V lookup: CDR1 DFQATT, CDR2 SNEGSKA (reference sequence). V was clipped by 2 bases and J by 8 bases; unmatched bases: 9. The CDR3 reads CSARIQGDAGTQYF. CDR3 sequence (DNA): TGCAGTGCTAGAATACAGGGGGATGCCGGTACGCAGTATTTT.

The table lists this clonotype with a few counts. The chain combines TRBV6-1 with TRBJ1-6; the D is unclear. Germline loops: CDR1 MNHNS, CDR2 SASEGT. The CDR3 has 15 residues. V was shortened by 1 base and J by 0 bases, with 4 bases between the two germline ends. As DNA, the CDR3 is TGTGCCAGCAGTGAAGAGGACTCCTATAATTCACCCCTCCACTTT. It is translated as CASSEEDSYNSPLHF.

J is TRBJ2-7 and V is TRBV11-3; TRBD1 or TRBD2 may be the D gene (5 bases each). The CDR3 loop spans 14 amino acids. Trimming removed 6 bases at V and 5 bases at J, with 17 bases between. The germline gives CDR1 SGHNT, CDR2 YENEEA. The CDR3 sequence: CASSGTPLGNEQYF. The CDR3 nucleotides read TGTGCCAGCAGTGGGACCCCCCTAGGCAACGAGCAGTACTTC.

The chain couples TRBV5-6 to TRBJ1-2; D remains ambiguous. CDR3 length: 14 residues. The V and J ends lost 5 bases and 4 bases respectively, with 15 bases between them. Germline V lookup: CDR1 SGHDT, CDR2 YYEEEE. CDR3 protein: CASRIETGTYGYTF. The CDR3 region has the DNA TGTGCCAGCAGAATCGAGACGGGTACCTATGGCTACACCTTC.

By sample fraction, this clonotype is hyperexpanded. This chain connects TRBV20-1 to TRBJ2-5; no reliable D call. Trimming left V 2 bases short and J 5 bases short, with 9 bases between. The CDR3 consists of 12 residues. Germline lookup yields CDR1 DFQATT and CDR2 SNEGSKA (reference sequence). The CDR3 protein is CSARPISETQYF. The DNA for the CDR3 is TGCAGTGCTAGACCGATTTCGGAGACCCAGTACTTC.

This rearrangement joins TRBV24-1 to TRBJ1-1, with a possible D match to TRBD1 (5 bases). CDR1 and CDR2 (germline): KGHDR, SFDVKD. With 3 bases removed from V and 2 bases from J, the gap between germline ends came to 15 bases. The CDR3 has 16 amino acids. The DNA of the CDR3 is TGTGCCACCAGTGATGGTAAAAGGGGTGAAAACACTGAAGCTTTCTTT. Its translation is CATSDGKRGENTEAFF.

The chain uses TRBV7-2 and TRBJ2-4; 16 bases agree with TRBD2. V shed 4 bases, J shed 3 bases, and the junction held 9 bases outside the gene matches. This CDR3 has 19 residues. Per germline, CDR1 SGHTA and CDR2 FQGNSA. CDR3 sequence: CASSSPGLAGGRDKNIQYF. The CDR3 bases are TGTGCCAGCAGCTCTCCGGGACTAGCGGGGGGGCGGGACAAAAACATTCAGTACTTC. Using reference TRBV7-2 and TRBJ2-4 for the parts outside the CDR3, the full variable domain is GAGVSQSPSNKVTEKGKDVELRCDPISGHTALYWYRQSLGQGLEFLIYFQGNSAPDKSGLPSDRFSAERTGGSVSTLTIQRTQQEDSAVYLCASSSPGLAGGRDKNIQYFGAGTRLSVL.

This clonotype was counted only a few times. The rearrangement uses TRBV30 and TRBJ2-5; perhaps TRBD2 as D (5 bases). The germline V gene encodes CDR1 GTSNPN and CDR2 SVGIG (reference sequence). This CDR3 contains 20 residues. The germline V and J ends were trimmed by 3 bases and 0 bases, with 29 bases remaining between them. The CDR3 is CAWRLGQYKQADKYQETQYF. The CDR3 region has the DNA TGTGCCTGGAGATTGGGTCAGTACAAACAAGCGGATAAGTACCAAGAGACCCAGTACTTC.

The V and J genes are TRBV5-1 and TRBJ2-5, with D maybe TRBD1 (5 bases). Trimming removed 1 base at V and 5 bases at J, with 9 bases between. The CDR3 is 13 amino acids. Germline CDR1 and CDR2: SGHRS and YFSETQ. The DNA of the CDR3 is TGCGCCAGCAGCTTGCAGGGTGGGGAGACCCAGTACTTC. This codes for CASSLQGGETQYF. The variable domain in full, with the rest retrieved from reference TRBV5-1 and TRBJ2-5, is KAGVTQTPRYLIKTRGQQVTLSCSPISGHRSVSWYQQTPGQGLQFLFEYFSETQRNKGNFPGRFSGRQFSNSRSEMNVSTLELGDSALYLCASSLQGGETQYFGPGTRLLVL.

This clonotype was observed a handful of times. The rearrangement links TRBV4-3 to TRBJ1-2, with 7 nucleotides matching TRBD1. Germline CDR1 and CDR2: LGHNA and YSLEER. This CDR3 comprises 15 residues. Trimming at V came to 0 bases and at J to 4 bases, leaving 5 bases not matched to a gene. CDR3: CASSQDRGGPYGYTF. The CDR3 nucleotides are TGCGCCAGCAGCCAAGACAGGGGGGGGCCCTATGGCTACACCTTC.

The sample holds a few counts of this clonotype. The chain uses TRBV27 and TRBJ1-1; D remains unclear. Germline values: CDR1 MNHEY, CDR2 SMNVEV (reference sequence). V shed 6 bases and J shed 9 bases, with 14 bases lying between them. CDR3 length: 12 amino acids. Here the CDR3 reads CASSLTGSQAFF. DNA for the CDR3: TGTGCCAGCAGCTTGACCGGATCTCAAGCTTTCTTT.

This chain joins TRBV24-1 and TRBJ2-1; possible D gene TRBD1, 5 bases. V was shortened by 8 bases and J by 8 bases, with 21 bases between the two germline ends. CDR1 and CDR2 from the germline V gene are KGHDR and SFDVKD. The CDR3 sequence is 15 residues long. The CDR3 sequence: CATTTVPGKVDEQFF. DNA for the CDR3: TGTGCCACCACTACAGTTCCAGGGAAGGTCGATGAGCAGTTCTTC.